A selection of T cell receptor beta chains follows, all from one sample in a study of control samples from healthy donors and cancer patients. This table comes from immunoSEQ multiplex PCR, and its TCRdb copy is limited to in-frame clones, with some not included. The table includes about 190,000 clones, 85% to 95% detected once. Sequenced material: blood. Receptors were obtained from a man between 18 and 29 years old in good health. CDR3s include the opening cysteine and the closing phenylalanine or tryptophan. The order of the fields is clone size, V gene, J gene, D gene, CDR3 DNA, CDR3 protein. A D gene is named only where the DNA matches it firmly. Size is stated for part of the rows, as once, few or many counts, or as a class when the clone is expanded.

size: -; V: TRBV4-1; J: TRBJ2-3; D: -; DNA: TGCGCCAGCAGCCTGACCCGCACAGATACGCAGTATTTT; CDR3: CASSLTRTDTQYF
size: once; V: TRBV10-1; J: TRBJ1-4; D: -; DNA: TGCGCCGAAAAGGGTTGGGGGTCAACTAATGAAAAACTGTTTTTT; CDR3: CAEKGWGSTNEKLFF
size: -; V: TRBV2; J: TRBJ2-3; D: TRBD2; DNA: TGTGCCAGCAGTGAAGCGCGTGTGGGGGGGGGCACAGATACGCAGTATTTT; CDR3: CASSEARVGGGTDTQYF
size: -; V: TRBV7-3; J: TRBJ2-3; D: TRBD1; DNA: TGTGCCAGCAGCTCCACAGGGGGTGAGGATACGCAGTATTTT; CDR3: CASSSTGGEDTQYF
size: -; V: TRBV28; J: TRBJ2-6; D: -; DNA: TGTGCCAGCAGTTCAGGGGCTTCCTCTGGGGCCAACGTCCTGACTTTC; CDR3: CASSSGASSGANVLTF
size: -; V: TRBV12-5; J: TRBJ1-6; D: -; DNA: TGTGCTAGTGGTTCCGACCGCTCGAGCTCCTATAATTCACCCCTCCACTTT; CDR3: CASGSDRSSSYNSPLHF
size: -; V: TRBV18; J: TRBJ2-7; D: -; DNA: TGTGCCAGCTCACCTACCCGGGGAGGGGGCTACGAGCAGTACTTC; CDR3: CASSPTRGGGYEQYF
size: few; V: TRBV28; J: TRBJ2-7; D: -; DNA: TGTGCCAGCAGGCTCCAAATGGAAGAGCAGTACTTC; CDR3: CASRLQMEEQYF
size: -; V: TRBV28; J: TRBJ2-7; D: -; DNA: TGTGCCAGCAGTCCCCGCCAGCGAGTGTACGAGCAGTACTTC; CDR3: CASSPRQRVYEQYF
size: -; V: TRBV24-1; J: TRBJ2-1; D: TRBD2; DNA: TGTGCCACCAGTGAGGGGACTAGAATTCACGATGAGCAGTTCTTC; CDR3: CATSEGTRIHDEQFF
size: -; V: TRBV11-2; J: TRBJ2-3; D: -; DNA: TGTGCCAGCAGCTTCGGTCGCACAGATACGCAGTATTTT; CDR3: CASSFGRTDTQYF
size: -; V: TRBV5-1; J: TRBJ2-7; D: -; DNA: TGCGCCAGCAGCTTGGAGCGCGAGCAGTACTTC; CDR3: CASSLEREQYF
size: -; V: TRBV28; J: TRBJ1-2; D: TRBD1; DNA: TGTGCCAGCAGTTCGACAGGGGATGGGGGTGGCTACACCTTC; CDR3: CASSSTGDGGGYTF
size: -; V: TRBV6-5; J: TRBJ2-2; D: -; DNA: TGTGCCAGCAGAAACCCGAACACCGGGGAGCTGTTTTTT; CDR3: CASRNPNTGELFF
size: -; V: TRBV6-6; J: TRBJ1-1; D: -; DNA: TGTGCCAGCAGTCAAAGGGGGAGGGCTATGGGTGGGACTGAAGCTTTCTTT; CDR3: CASSQRGRAMGGTEAFF
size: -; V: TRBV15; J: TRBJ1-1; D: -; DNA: TGTGCCACCAGCGACTTCAACCGCGGGTCCGCTGAAGCTTTCTTT; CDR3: CATSDFNRGSAEAFF
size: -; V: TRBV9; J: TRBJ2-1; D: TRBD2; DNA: TGTGCCAGCAGCGCCACTAGCGGTTCCTACAATGAGCAGTTCTTC; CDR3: CASSATSGSYNEQFF
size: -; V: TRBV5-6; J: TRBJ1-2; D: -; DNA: TGTGCCAGCAGATTCCTGGGGGTAACCAGCCAAGCTAACTATGGCTACACCTTC; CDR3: CASRFLGVTSQANYGYTF
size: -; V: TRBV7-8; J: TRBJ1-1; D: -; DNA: TGTGCCAGCAGCTCCGAAGGGGGTACTGAAGCTTTCTTT; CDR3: CASSSEGGTEAFF
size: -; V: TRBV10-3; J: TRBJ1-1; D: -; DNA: TGTGCCATCAGTGTTTTTGACGGCGAAGCTTTCTTT; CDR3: CAISVFDGEAFF
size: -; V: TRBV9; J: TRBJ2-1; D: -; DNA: TGTGCCAGCAGCGTTAGTACGAGCTCCTACAATGAGCAGTTCTTC; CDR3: CASSVSTSSYNEQFF
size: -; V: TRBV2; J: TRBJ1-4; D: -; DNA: TGTGCCAGCAGTGCTGGAGACCCCGGGAGTGAAAAACTGTTTTTT; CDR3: CASSAGDPGSEKLFF
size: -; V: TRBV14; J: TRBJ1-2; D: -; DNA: TGTGCCAGCAGCCAAGCCCCGGGAATCGGGGGCTACACCTTC; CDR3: CASSQAPGIGGYTF
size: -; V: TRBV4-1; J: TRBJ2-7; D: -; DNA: TGCGCCAGCAGCCGCGAGGTTCCCTACGAGCAGTACTTC; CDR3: CASSREVPYEQYF
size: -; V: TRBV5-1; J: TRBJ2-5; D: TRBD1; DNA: TGCGCCAGCAGTTCCGGGACAGCACAAGAGACCCAGTACTTC; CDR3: CASSSGTAQETQYF
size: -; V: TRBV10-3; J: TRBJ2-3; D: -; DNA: TGTGCCATCTCAATCACAGATACGCAGTATTTT; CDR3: CAISITDTQYF
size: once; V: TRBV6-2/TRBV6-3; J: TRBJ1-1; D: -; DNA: TGTGCCAGCAGTACTCAGGGCCAGACTGAAGCTTTCTTT; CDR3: CASSTQGQTEAFF
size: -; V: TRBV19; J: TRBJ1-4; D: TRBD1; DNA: TGTGCCAGTAGTCTACAGGGGACCGGTGAAAAACTGTTTTTT; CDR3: CASSLQGTGEKLFF
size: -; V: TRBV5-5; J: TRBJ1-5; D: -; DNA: TGTGCCAGCAGCTCTCGCCAGGGGTTCGGTCAGCCCCAGCATTTT; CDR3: CASSSRQGFGQPQHF
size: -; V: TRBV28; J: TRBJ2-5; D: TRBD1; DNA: TGTGCCAGCAGAAACGACAGGGGGCTCGGGGCCCAGTACTTC; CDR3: CASRNDRGLGAQYF
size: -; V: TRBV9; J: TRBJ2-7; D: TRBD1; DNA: TGTGCCAGCAGCCCCCGTCCCGGGACAGGGTCCTACGAGCAGTACTTC; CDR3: CASSPRPGTGSYEQYF
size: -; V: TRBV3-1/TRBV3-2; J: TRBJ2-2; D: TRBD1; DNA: TGTGCCAGCAGCTCGAACCGGGACAGGGGGGCCGGGGAGCTGTTTTTT; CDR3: CASSSNRDRGAGELFF
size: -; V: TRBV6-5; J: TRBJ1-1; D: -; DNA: TGTGCCAGCAGTTGGACCCCCTCGAACACTGAAGCTTTCTTT; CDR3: CASSWTPSNTEAFF